These 5 T cell receptor beta chains came from one sample sequenced in a study of T cells in localized non-small cell lung cancer. Produced via immunoSEQ multiplex PCR; TCRdb's table is partial and in-frame only. The sample has almost 35,000 clones, 93% seen once. Material: peripheral blood, obtained before any cancer treatment. The receptor set was obtained from an older female donor with stage I lung adenocarcinoma.

This chain joins TRBV7-8 and TRBJ1-5, with D perhaps matching TRBD1 (5 bases). Germline V gene sequence: CDR1 SGHVS, CDR2 FQNEAQ. The CDR3 is 15 amino acids. The germline V and J ends were trimmed by 2 bases and 1 base, with 9 bases remaining between them. CDR3 coding DNA: TGTGCCAGCAGCTTATCGGGGCAGAGCAATCAGCCCCAGCATTTT. It specifies CASSLSGQSNQPQHF.

This sequence joins TRBV6-5 and TRBJ2-7; the D gene is possibly TRBD1 (6 bases). Germline V CDR1 and CDR2: MNHEY, SVGAGI. CDR3 size: 15 residues. Trimming stripped 0 bases from V and 1 base from J, with 10 bases between. The CDR3 sequence: CASSYSPTGSYEQYF. Written as DNA, the CDR3 is TGTGCCAGCAGTTACTCGCCGACAGGTTCCTACGAGCAGTACTTC.

The genes are TRBV18 and TRBJ2-5; 10 bases agree with TRBD1. V gave up 6 bases and J gave up 3 bases; unmatched junction bases: 1. Germline V CDR1 and CDR2: KGHSH, LQKENI. CDR3 size: 13 residues. CDR3 sequence (DNA): TGTGCCAGCTCCGGACAGGGGGAAGAGACCCAGTACTTC. Protein product: CASSGQGEETQYF. Filled out from reference TRBV18 and TRBJ2-5, the complete variable domain reads NAGVMQNPRHLVRRRGQEARLRCSPMKGHSHVYWYRQLPEEGLKFMVYLQKENIIDESGMPKERFSAEFPKEGPSILRIQQVVRGDSAAYFCASSGQGEETQYFGPGTRLLVL.

CDR3 amino acids: CAWSLSVETQYF. The CDR3 coding sequence is TGTGCCTGGAGTTTATCCGTGGAGACCCAGTACTTC. The chain uses TRBV30 and TRBJ2-5; no clear D. The germline CDR1 and CDR2 sequences are GTSNPN and SVGIG (reference sequence). The V gene lost 2 bases and the J gene lost 5 bases, with 9 bases spanning the gap. This CDR3 spans 12 amino acids.

The genes are TRBV5-3 and TRBJ2-4; 10 bases agree with TRBD2. TRBV5-3 is given ORF status, its function remaining uncertain. V gave up 2 bases and J gave up 4 bases; unmatched junction bases: 0. The length of the CDR3 is 14 residues. CDR3 region: CARSFSGRKNIQYF. In nucleotides, the CDR3 is TGTGCCAGAAGCTTTAGCGGGAGGAAAAACATTCAGTACTTC.